This is a list of T cell receptor beta chains from one sample in a study of blood T cell repertoires in COVID-19. Method: immunoSEQ multiplex PCR; TCRdb's copy keeps in-frame clones and lacks some. The table includes fewer than 200,000 clones, around 80% detected once. Sequenced sample: PBMCs or T cells enriched from blood (not recorded which). Source of these receptors: a woman aged 50 to 60 in a cohort exposed to, infected with or recovered from COVID-19 (not recorded which). Both conserved end residues are part of each CDR3. A D gene is named only where the DNA matches it firmly. Not all rows give a size; the values are once, few, many and, for expanded clones, a class.

cdr3_aa: CASSSGLASNEQFF
cdr3_nt: TGTGCCAGCAGCTCAGGACTAGCGTCCAATGAGCAGTTCTTC
j_call: TRBJ2-1
d_call: TRBD2
clone_size: .
v_call: TRBV7-2

cdr3_aa: CASTQSSGYTF
cdr3_nt: TGTGCCAGCACACAGAGCAGTGGCTACACCTTC
j_call: TRBJ1-2
d_call: .
clone_size: few
v_call: TRBV2

cdr3_aa: CSARDGREAFF
cdr3_nt: TGCAGTGCTAGAGATGGGAGGGAAGCTTTCTTT
j_call: TRBJ1-1
d_call: .
clone_size: .
v_call: TRBV20-1

cdr3_aa: CASAGGAFQETQYF
cdr3_nt: TGTGCCAGCGCAGGGGGCGCATTTCAAGAGACCCAGTACTTC
j_call: TRBJ2-5
d_call: TRBD1
clone_size: .
v_call: TRBV11-2

cdr3_aa: CASRLVPTGINYGYTF
cdr3_nt: TGTGCAAGTCGCTTAGTCCCGACAGGGATAAACTATGGCTACACCTTC
j_call: TRBJ1-2
d_call: .
clone_size: .
v_call: TRBV12-2

cdr3_aa: CASSLSGQPYNEQFF
cdr3_nt: TGTGCCAGCAGCTTATCGGGACAGCCTTACAATGAGCAGTTCTTC
j_call: TRBJ2-1
d_call: TRBD1
clone_size: .
v_call: TRBV11-1

cdr3_aa: CASSANQGLGEKLFF
cdr3_nt: TGTGCCAGCAGCGCAAATCAGGGGCTTGGAGAAAAACTGTTTTTT
j_call: TRBJ1-4
d_call: .
clone_size: .
v_call: TRBV7-9

cdr3_aa: CSVEVEGRFNEQFF
cdr3_nt: TGCAGCGTTGAGGTGGAGGGAAGATTCAATGAGCAGTTCTTC
j_call: TRBJ2-1
d_call: .
clone_size: .
v_call: TRBV29-1

cdr3_aa: CASRQTGGNYGYTF
cdr3_nt: TGTGCCAGCAGACAGACAGGGGGCAATTATGGCTACACCTTC
j_call: TRBJ1-2
d_call: TRBD1
clone_size: few
v_call: TRBV6-5

cdr3_aa: CASSIEGRGNNEQFF
cdr3_nt: TGTGCCAGTAGTATAGAGGGTCGGGGGAACAATGAGCAGTTCTTC
j_call: TRBJ2-1
d_call: .
clone_size: .
v_call: TRBV19

cdr3_aa: CASSLIAGGTDTQYF
cdr3_nt: TGTGCCAGCAGCTTAATAGCGGGTGGGACAGATACGCAGTATTTT
j_call: TRBJ2-3
d_call: TRBD2
clone_size: once
v_call: TRBV7-3

cdr3_aa: CASSTAGDGTNEKLFF
cdr3_nt: TGTGCCAGCAGTACTGCAGGGGATGGCACTAATGAAAAACTGTTTTTT
j_call: TRBJ1-4
d_call: .
clone_size: .
v_call: TRBV27

cdr3_aa: CASSFGGYGYTF
cdr3_nt: TGTGCCAGCAGTTTCGGCGGATATGGCTACACCTTC
j_call: TRBJ1-2
d_call: .
clone_size: .
v_call: TRBV28

cdr3_aa: CASSQTASGNTIYF
cdr3_nt: TGTGCCAGCAGCCAGACAGCTTCTGGAAACACCATATATTTT
j_call: TRBJ1-3
d_call: .
clone_size: .
v_call: TRBV3-1/TRBV3-2

cdr3_aa: CASSSYSGGVAGETQYF
cdr3_nt: TGTGCCAGCAGCTCGTATTCCGGGGGTGTAGCGGGCGAGACCCAGTACTTC
j_call: TRBJ2-5
d_call: TRBD2
clone_size: .
v_call: TRBV7-9

cdr3_aa: CASSPRLTGGGSNQPQHF
cdr3_nt: TGTGCCAGCAGTCCCCGCCTGACAGGGGGCGGTAGCAATCAGCCCCAGCATTTT
j_call: TRBJ1-5
d_call: TRBD1
clone_size: .
v_call: TRBV6-4

cdr3_aa: CASSRTGESQPQHF
cdr3_nt: TGTGCCAGCAGCAGGACAGGGGAGAGTCAGCCCCAGCATTTT
j_call: TRBJ1-5
d_call: TRBD1
clone_size: .
v_call: TRBV28

cdr3_aa: CASSTMSTGRGQETQYF
cdr3_nt: TGTGCCAGTAGTACCATGAGTACGGGCAGGGGTCAAGAGACCCAGTACTTC
j_call: TRBJ2-5
d_call: .
clone_size: few
v_call: TRBV19

cdr3_aa: CASSEALWQGAYTEAFF
cdr3_nt: TGTGCCAGCAGTGAAGCTCTATGGCAGGGGGCTTACACTGAAGCTTTCTTT
j_call: TRBJ1-1
d_call: TRBD1
clone_size: .
v_call: TRBV6-1

cdr3_aa: CATSDLVGHTINEQFF
cdr3_nt: TGTGCCACCAGTGATCTGGTGGGACATACCATCAATGAGCAGTTCTTC
j_call: TRBJ2-1
d_call: .
clone_size: .
v_call: TRBV24-1

cdr3_aa: CASSPRGGSDGYTF
cdr3_nt: TGCGCCAGCAGCCCCCGGGGAGGGTCGGATGGCTACACCTTC
j_call: TRBJ1-2
d_call: .
clone_size: .
v_call: TRBV5-1

cdr3_aa: CASSEGLAGGVNTQYF
cdr3_nt: TGTGCCAGCAGCGAGGGACTAGCCGGAGGGGTAAATACGCAGTATTTT
j_call: TRBJ2-3
d_call: TRBD2
clone_size: .
v_call: TRBV13

cdr3_aa: CASSPRQGRGLHGYTF
cdr3_nt: TGTGCCAGCAGCCCGCGCCAAGGCAGGGGTCTTCATGGCTACACCTTC
j_call: TRBJ1-2
d_call: .
clone_size: .
v_call: TRBV7-8

cdr3_aa: CASSPRQGPNTEAFF
cdr3_nt: TGTGCCAGCAGCCCGCGTCAGGGCCCGAACACTGAAGCTTTCTTT
j_call: TRBJ1-1
d_call: .
clone_size: .
v_call: TRBV3-1/TRBV3-2

cdr3_aa: CASSQRSTEAFF
cdr3_nt: TGTGCCAGCAGCCAAAGGAGCACTGAAGCTTTCTTT
j_call: TRBJ1-1
d_call: .
clone_size: .
v_call: TRBV14

cdr3_aa: CASSSRTANQETQYF
cdr3_nt: TGTGCCAGCAGTTCCCGGACAGCTAACCAAGAGACCCAGTACTTC
j_call: TRBJ2-5
d_call: .
clone_size: .
v_call: TRBV27

cdr3_aa: CASSSRTENNSPLHF
cdr3_nt: TGTGCCAGCAGTTCAAGGACAGAAAATAATTCACCCCTCCACTTT
j_call: TRBJ1-6
d_call: .
clone_size: .
v_call: TRBV6-1

cdr3_aa: CASSLSVTAYGYTF
cdr3_nt: TGCGCCAGCAGCCTGAGTGTCACAGCTTATGGCTACACCTTC
j_call: TRBJ1-2
d_call: .
clone_size: .
v_call: TRBV5-1

cdr3_aa: CASRRGSGNTIYF
cdr3_nt: TGTGCCAGCCGCAGGGGGTCCGGAAACACCATATATTTT
j_call: TRBJ1-3
d_call: TRBD1
clone_size: once
v_call: TRBV6-5

cdr3_aa: CASSEPGSSYNSPLHF
cdr3_nt: TGTGCCAGCAGTGAACCGGGGAGCTCCTATAATTCACCCCTCCACTTT
j_call: TRBJ1-6
d_call: .
clone_size: .
v_call: TRBV25-1

cdr3_aa: CASSRQELNEKLFF
cdr3_nt: TGTGCCAGCAGTCGACAGGAACTAAATGAAAAACTGTTTTTT
j_call: TRBJ1-4
d_call: .
clone_size: .
v_call: TRBV28

cdr3_aa: CASSRELSGNTIYF
cdr3_nt: TGTGCCAGCAGTAGGGAGCTCTCTGGAAACACCATATATTTT
j_call: TRBJ1-3
d_call: .
clone_size: .
v_call: TRBV25-1

cdr3_aa: CASSFSRAGTNYGYTF
cdr3_nt: TGTGCCAGCAGCTTCTCCAGGGCGGGGACTAACTATGGCTACACCTTC
j_call: TRBJ1-2
d_call: .
clone_size: once
v_call: TRBV7-9

cdr3_aa: CASSSGTALQETQYF
cdr3_nt: TGTGCCAGCAGCTCCGGGACAGCCCTCCAAGAGACCCAGTACTTC
j_call: TRBJ2-5
d_call: TRBD1
clone_size: .
v_call: TRBV3-1/TRBV3-2

cdr3_aa: CASSSGGEVTGELFF
cdr3_nt: TGTGCCAGCTCGTCTGGGGGCGAGGTCACCGGGGAGCTGTTTTTT
j_call: TRBJ2-2
d_call: .
clone_size: .
v_call: TRBV7-3

cdr3_aa: CASSSTLAGGWSYEQYF
cdr3_nt: TGCGCCAGCAGCTCAACTCTAGCGGGAGGATGGTCCTACGAGCAGTACTTC
j_call: TRBJ2-7
d_call: TRBD2
clone_size: .
v_call: TRBV5-1

cdr3_aa: CASSLLQGNNNQPQHF
cdr3_nt: TGTGCCAGCAGCTTACTACAGGGGAATAATAATCAGCCCCAGCATTTT
j_call: TRBJ1-5
d_call: TRBD1
clone_size: .
v_call: TRBV7-8

cdr3_aa: CASSPLKAGATDSPLHF
cdr3_nt: TGTGCCAGCTCACCACTTAAAGCAGGGGCGACCGATTCACCCCTCCACTTT
j_call: TRBJ1-6
d_call: .
clone_size: .
v_call: TRBV18

cdr3_aa: CSASDRLASYEQYF
cdr3_nt: TGCAGTGCCAGTGATCGACTAGCGAGCTACGAGCAGTACTTC
j_call: TRBJ2-7
d_call: TRBD2
clone_size: .
v_call: TRBV20-1

cdr3_aa: CAWAGSGGAYNEQFF
cdr3_nt: TGTGCCTGGGCAGGTAGCGGGGGGGCGTACAATGAGCAGTTCTTC
j_call: TRBJ2-1
d_call: TRBD2
clone_size: .
v_call: TRBV30

cdr3_aa: CASSNIWEEQYF
cdr3_nt: TGTGCCAGCAGTAATATCTGGGAGGAGCAGTACTTC
j_call: TRBJ2-7
d_call: .
clone_size: once
v_call: TRBV28

cdr3_aa: CASSLDLAGGVPSYEQYF
cdr3_nt: TGTGCCAGCAGCTTGGACCTAGCGGGGGGGGTACCCTCCTACGAGCAGTACTTC
j_call: TRBJ2-7
d_call: TRBD2
clone_size: .
v_call: TRBV7-2

cdr3_aa: CASSPRDRDPTWGYTF
cdr3_nt: TGCGCCAGCAGCCCCCGGGACAGGGATCCTACTTGGGGCTACACCTTC
j_call: TRBJ1-2
d_call: TRBD1
clone_size: .
v_call: TRBV4-3

cdr3_aa: CSVGWSSGNTIYF
cdr3_nt: TGCAGCGTGGGTTGGAGCTCTGGAAACACCATATATTTT
j_call: TRBJ1-3
d_call: .
clone_size: once
v_call: TRBV29-1